These 10 T cell receptor beta chains were all obtained from the same sample, sequenced in a study of radiation and T cells in renal cell carcinoma. Indicated time point: baseline pretreatment blood. This sample's treatment: 15 Gy SBRT to primary tumor, nephrectomy 4 weeks later. Libraries were prepared by immunoSEQ multiplex PCR; TCRdb keeps only in-frame clonotypes and omits some of them. The table lists some 110,000 clones, roughly 80% of them singletons. Here the sequenced sample was blood, taken from a patient whose treatment included radiotherapy and nephrectomy. The receptor set was obtained from a woman aged 55-75 years with renal cell carcinoma.

The gene calls are TRBV14 and TRBJ2-3; TRBD1 aligns across 7 bases. The length of the CDR3 is 14 residues. The V and J ends lost 5 bases and 1 base, in that order; junction bases with no gene match: 3. Per the germline V gene, CDR1 is SGHDN and CDR2 is FVKESK. CDR3: CASSYGQGTDTQYF. CDR3 in DNA: TGTGCCAGCAGCTATGGACAGGGCACAGATACGCAGTATTTT.

This chain joins TRBV6-1 and TRBJ1-2; D might be TRBD1 (6 bases). Germline V gives CDR1 MNHNS, CDR2 SASEGT. V was shortened by 6 bases and J by 0 bases, with 14 bases between the two germline ends. The CDR3 runs to 15 residues. The CDR3 loop is CASRREPGANYGYTF. CDR3 in DNA: TGTGCCAGCAGGCGGGAGCCAGGGGCTAACTATGGCTACACCTTC.

Written as DNA, the CDR3 is TGTGCCAGCAGTGAAGGAACAGGGGCAGGGGAGACCCAGTACTTC. It yields the protein CASSEGTGAGETQYF. This chain links TRBV6-1 with TRBJ2-5, with 7 bases fitting TRBD1. V lost 1 base to trimming and J lost 5 bases; unmatched junction nucleotides: 7. There are 15 residues in the CDR3. CDR1 and CDR2 (germline): MNHNS, SASEGT.

The chain carries TRBV2 and TRBJ1-2; 11 bases line up with TRBD1. This CDR3 comprises 17 residues. V lost 7 bases, J lost 4 bases, and 14 bases stayed unmatched. CDR1 is SNHLY, CDR2 FYNNEI, per germline. In nucleotides, the CDR3 is TGTGCCAGCACCCGGGGAAGAAGGACAGGGGGCGCCTATGGCTACACCTTC. The encoded protein is CASTRGRRTGGAYGYTF.

The CDR3 DNA follows: TGCGCCAGCAGCTACAACCCGGGACAGGGTTTGGAAAAACTGTTTTTT. This encodes CASSYNPGQGLEKLFF. The chain employs TRBV4-1 and TRBJ1-4, with TRBD1 matching 9 bases. The germline V gene has CDR1 MGHRA and CDR2 YSYEKL. The CDR3 totals 16 residues. Germline trimming cut 5 bases from V and 8 bases from J; bases unmatched to any gene: 12.

To note about this clone: The same CDR3 can be traced to other DNA sequences in this sample. The chain has TRBV19 and TRBJ1-1, with no clear D. There are 13 residues in the CDR3. Trimming removed 3 bases at V and 1 base at J, with 6 bases between. Germline CDR1 and CDR2: LNHDA and SQIVND (reference sequence). The CDR3, as DNA: TGTGCCAGTAGTATTACGGGGAACACTGAAGCTTTCTTT. Its protein product is CASSITGNTEAFF.

The V and J genes are TRBV9 and TRBJ2-1, with a possible D match to TRBD1 (5 bases). Trimming took off 8 bases at V and 5 bases at J, with 11 bases between the two ends. The CDR3 covers 12 residues. Germline CDR1 is SGDLS and CDR2 is YYNGEE. The CDR3 DNA reads TGTGCCAGGGGGCAATTCGACAATGAGCAGTTCTTC. This codes for CARGQFDNEQFF.

The chain couples TRBV23-1 to TRBJ1-6; 7 bases agree with TRBD1. TRBV23-1 is identified as an open reading frame with a role that is uncertain. The CDR3 runs 17 residues. J was trimmed by 12 bases and V by 2 bases; bases with no gene match: 16. In nucleotides, the CDR3 is TGCGCCAGCAGTCAACTCTCGTCGGTGGACAGGAGTATACCCCTCCACTTT. Translated, it gives CASSQLSSVDRSIPLHF.

The gene calls are TRBV7-3 and TRBJ1-1, with 12 bases lining up with TRBD1. This CDR3 has 17 amino acids. Germline lookup yields CDR1 SGHTA and CDR2 FQGTGA. The ends lost 1 base at V and 3 bases at J; junction bases unmatched: 6. CDR3 nucleotide sequence: TGTGCCAGCAGCTTAAGGGGACAGGGGGCGATTGACACTGAAGCTTTCTTT. This codes for CASSLRGQGAIDTEAFF.

This chain uses TRBV6-5 with TRBJ2-5, with D uncertain. The J call may be wrong; the DNA end is better matched by TRBJ2-7. CDR1 and CDR2 from the germline V gene are MNHEY and SVGAGI. CDR3 length equals 15 residues. The CDR3 sequence: CASRGSLGFGVEQYF. DNA of the CDR3: TGTGCCAGCAGGGGTAGCTTAGGGTTTGGGGTCGAGCAGTACTTC.